Below are 16 T cell receptor beta chains sequenced from a single sample in a study of shared clonotypes between healthy human individuals (dated by TCRdb to about 2020). The library was prepared using the immunoSEQ multiplex PCR assay. TCRdb stores this immuneACCESS table with in-frame sequences only. Part of the clones is absent; in the studies checked, under half of the shortfall reflects unresolved V genes, and no reason is known for the rest. The sample contains 550,000 to 850,000 clones, approximately 79% of them found a single time. Clones ranked in the top ten supply about 1.8% of the sample. The source material was memory CD4+ T cells sorted from blood. Per the publication, the cell subset or site label means: CD45RA-negative fraction. The source is a woman in her twenties or thirties in good health.

This clone was seen a single time. The gene calls are TRBV18 and TRBJ2-3, with D tentatively TRBD2 (6 bases). The V end lost 3 bases, the J end lost 0 bases, and 16 bases lay between the germline ends. CDR1 KGHSH and CDR2 LQKENI come from the germline V gene. This CDR3 is built from 17 residues. CDR3 region: CASSPLRAGTSTDTQYF. CDR3 coding DNA: TGTGCCAGCTCACCCCTCCGAGCGGGTACTAGCACAGATACGCAGTATTTT.

The V and J genes are TRBV6-6 and TRBJ1-5; possible D gene TRBD1, 5 bases. This CDR3 comprises 15 residues. Germline V gene lookup returns CDR1 MNHNY and CDR2 SVGAGI (reference sequence). V was shortened by 6 bases and J by 0 bases, with 12 bases between the two germline ends. The CDR3, as DNA: TGTGCCAGCAGCTCGGGACTGTCTAGCAATCAGCCCCAGCATTTT. Protein: CASSSGLSSNQPQHF.

This chain connects TRBV5-1 to TRBJ2-5, with D perhaps TRBD1 (5 bases). Germline values: CDR1 SGHRS, CDR2 YFSETQ. With 4 bases removed from V and 2 bases from J, the gap between germline ends came to 15 bases. CDR3 length: 15 amino acids. This CDR3 reads CASSRMPGRQETQYF. CDR3 nucleotide sequence: TGCGCCAGCAGCCGAATGCCAGGGCGACAAGAGACCCAGTACTTC. The variable domain in full, completed from reference TRBV5-1 and TRBJ2-5, reads KAGVTQTPRYLIKTRGQQVTLSCSPISGHRSVSWYQQTPGQGLQFLFEYFSETQRNKGNFPGRFSGRQFSNSRSEMNVSTLELGDSALYLCASSRMPGRQETQYFGPGTRLLVL.

V gene TRBV7-2 combines with J gene TRBJ2-5; D assignment may be TRBD1 or TRBD2 (6 bases each). Trimming left V 6 bases short and J 5 bases short, with 16 bases between. Per germline, CDR1 SGHTA and CDR2 FQGNSA. The CDR3 consists of 14 residues. The CDR3 sequence is CASREGGPSETQYF. CDR3 sequence (DNA): TGTGCCAGCAGAGAGGGGGGACCTTCGGAGACCCAGTACTTC.

This clone was recorded a few times. This CDR3 is also generated by other DNA sequences in the sample. The CDR3 coding sequence is TGTGCCAGCTCACCCGGCGGGGTTGAGCAGTACTTC. Translated, it gives CASSPGGVEQYF. This chain links TRBV18 with TRBJ2-7; maybe TRBD2 (6 bases). The germline V and J ends were trimmed by 3 bases and 7 bases, with 10 bases remaining between them. Germline CDR1 reads KGHSH; CDR2 reads LQKENI. The CDR3 length is 12 residues.

V usage is TRBV5-1 and J usage is TRBJ1-5; the D is unclear. V lost 5 bases to trimming and J lost 2 bases, with 11 bases between them. The CDR3 is 14 amino acids. Per the germline V gene, CDR1 is SGHRS and CDR2 is YFSETQ. Written as DNA, the CDR3 is TGCGCCAGCAGTTCTAGTGGTGGCAATCAGCCCCAGCATTTT. Its translation: CASSSSGGNQPQHF.

The chain links TRBV9 to TRBJ2-7, with D maybe TRBD1 (6 bases). This CDR3 has 13 residues. Trimming took 0 bases from V and 6 from J, leaving 10 bases between them. CDR1 and CDR2 from the germline V gene are SGDLS and YYNGEE. The DNA of the CDR3 is TGTGCCAGCAGCGTAGGTTTCAGGGGCGAGCAGTACTTC. Its protein product is CASSVGFRGEQYF. Supplemented by reference TRBV9 and TRBJ2-7, the full variable domain reads DSGVTQTPKHLITATGQRVTLRCSPRSGDLSVYWYQQSLDQGLQFLIQYYNGEERAKGNILERFSAQQFPDLHSELNLSSLELGDSALYFCASSVGFRGEQYFGPGTRLTVT.

In its sample, this clone was seen a few times. This chain uses TRBV6-5 with TRBJ2-7; 7 positions match TRBD2. Germline loops: CDR1 MNHEY, CDR2 SVGAGI. Trimming took 6 bases from V and 2 from J; bases not matched to a gene: 10. The CDR3 has 15 amino acids. The chain's CDR3 is CASSPPRAGAYEQYF. The CDR3 DNA reads TGTGCCAGCAGCCCCCCACGCGCGGGAGCCTACGAGCAGTACTTC.

CDR3 sequence: CASSIPAELAGGSEQYF. In DNA form, the CDR3 reads TGCGCCAGCAGCATACCCGCCGAACTAGCGGGAGGCTCCGAGCAGTACTTC. This chain links TRBV5-1 with TRBJ2-7, with 12 positions matching TRBD2. CDR3 size: 17 residues. Germline CDR1 SGHRS, CDR2 YFSETQ. V lost 4 bases and J lost 6; bases outside the gene matches: 14.

The chain recombines TRBV5-1 with TRBJ2-7; TRBD2 might be the D (5 bases). The length of the CDR3 is 14 residues. Deletions cut 4 bases from V and 12 bases from J, with 23 bases between. Germline values: CDR1 SGHRS, CDR2 YFSETQ. CDR3 sequence: CASSRSEAADARYF. In nucleotides, the CDR3 is TGCGCCAGCAGCAGGTCGGAGGCCGCCGACGCTCGGTACTTC.

This clone was counted between two and nine times. CDR3 amino acids: CSVIRDAGELFF. The CDR3 DNA reads as TGCAGCGTTATCCGGGACGCCGGGGAGCTGTTTTTT. V and J are TRBV29-1 and TRBJ2-2, with D possibly called TRBD1 or TRBD2 (5 bases each). Germline CDR1 SQVTM, CDR2 ANQGSEA. The ends were cut back, 5 bases at V and 6 bases at J, with 10 bases in the middle. This CDR3 spans 12 amino acids.

The V and J genes are TRBV25-1 and TRBJ2-3, with D tentatively TRBD2 (5 bases). Germline assignment: CDR1 MGHDK and CDR2 SYGVNS. The CDR3 covers 14 residues. V lost 3 bases to trimming and J lost 0 bases, with 7 bases between them. For the CDR3, the DNA is TGTGCCAGCAGTGATCGGACTAGCACAGATACGCAGTATTTT. It yields the protein CASSDRTSTDTQYF.

This clone was found a few times. The chain uses TRBV5-4 and TRBJ2-3; D could derive from TRBD1 or TRBD2 (5 bases each). CDR3 length: 14 amino acids. Germline loops: CDR1 SGHNT, CDR2 YYREEE (reference sequence). With 4 bases removed from V and 0 bases from J, the gap between germline ends came to 9 bases. The CDR3: CASSRWGSTDTQYF. Written as DNA, the CDR3 is TGTGCCAGCAGCCGCTGGGGGAGCACAGATACGCAGTATTTT. Full variable domain (outside the CDR3, taken from reference TRBV5-4 and TRBJ2-3): ETGVTQSPTHLIKTRGQQVTLRCSSQSGHNTVSWYQQALGQGPQFIFQYYREEENGRGNFPPRFSGLQFPNYSSELNVNALELDDSALYLCASSRWGSTDTQYFGPGTRLTVL.

This clone came up a few times. The genes are TRBV18 and TRBJ2-7, with D unresolved. Germline CDR1 and CDR2: KGHSH and LQKENI. This CDR3 has 12 residues. V shed 6 bases and J shed 7 bases, with 13 bases lying between them. The CDR3 is CASSPTQREQYF. The CDR3, as DNA: TGTGCCAGCTCCCCCACCCAAAGAGAGCAGTACTTC.

V gene TRBV4-1 combines with J gene TRBJ1-5; D remains ambiguous. The CDR3 spans 19 residues. The V end was cut by 4 bases, the J end by 4 bases, with 26 bases between. Per the germline V gene, CDR1 is MGHRA and CDR2 is YSYEKL. As DNA, the CDR3 is TGCGCCAGCAGCCGAAAGAGGGTCGGGGAGACTGGAGGGAATCAGCCCCAGCATTTT. It translates to CASSRKRVGETGGNQPQHF.

The CDR3 DNA follows: TGCGCCAGCAAGGCCTACTCGCAAGAAAAGACCCAGTACTTC. Its translation is CASKAYSQEKTQYF. The V call is TRBV10-2, the J call TRBJ2-5; D gene unclear. The CDR3 consists of 14 residues. Germline CDR1 reads WSHSY; CDR2 reads SAAADI. V was trimmed by 7 bases and J by 6 bases, leaving 18 bases between them.